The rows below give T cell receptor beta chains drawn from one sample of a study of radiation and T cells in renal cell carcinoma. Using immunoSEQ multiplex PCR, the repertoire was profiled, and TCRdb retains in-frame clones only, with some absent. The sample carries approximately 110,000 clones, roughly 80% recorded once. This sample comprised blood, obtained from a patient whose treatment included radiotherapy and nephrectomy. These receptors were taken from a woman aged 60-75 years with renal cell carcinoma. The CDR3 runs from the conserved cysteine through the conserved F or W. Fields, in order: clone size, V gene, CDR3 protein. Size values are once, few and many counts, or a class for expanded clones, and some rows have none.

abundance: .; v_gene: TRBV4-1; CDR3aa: CASSHGQGADEKLFF
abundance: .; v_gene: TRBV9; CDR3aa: CASSSRQGNTGELFF
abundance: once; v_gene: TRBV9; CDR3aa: CASSVETGFEQYF
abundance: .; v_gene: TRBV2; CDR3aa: CASSVGEAYEQYF
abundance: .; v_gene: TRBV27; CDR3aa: CASSLFPMGGGEEDTQYF
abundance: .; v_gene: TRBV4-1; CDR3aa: CASSQSLRTDTQYF
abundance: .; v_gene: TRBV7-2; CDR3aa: CASSSYLDSLPNSPLHF
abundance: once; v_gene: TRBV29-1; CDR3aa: CSVVEGSFEAFF
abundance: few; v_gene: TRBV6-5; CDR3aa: CASKGSYNSPLHF
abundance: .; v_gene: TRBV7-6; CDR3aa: CASSPSGRSTDTQYF
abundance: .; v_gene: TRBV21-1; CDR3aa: CASSKDPLYTEAFF
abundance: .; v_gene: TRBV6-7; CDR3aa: CASSSGSGGGNTIYF
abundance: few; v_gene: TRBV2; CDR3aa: CASSGGFSNQPQHF